The clone carrying this TCR beta chain was picked up many times. The sample is drawn from a study of identical twins. TCRdb independently ran MiXCR on the 5' RACE reads; one entry per CDR3 protein. The sample lists about 490,000 distinct CDR3 sequences; around 15% were seen once. J gave up 8 bases and V 2 bases, and 10 bases lay outside the gene matches. CDR1 is SGHVS and CDR2 is FQNEAQ in the germline V gene. The CDR3 sequence is 16 residues long. In addition, the sample was reused for a study of yellow fever vaccine responses in identical twins. From that report: Twins' T cell vaccine responses reportedly looked partly convergent, partly personalized.

Sequenced input: CD4+ T cells sorted from blood. This sequence originates from a woman in her late teens or twenties in good health. The chain combines TRBV7-8 with TRBJ2-1; 9 nucleotides match TRBD2. CDR3 in DNA: TGTGCCAGCAGCTTATTGGGCGTGGCGGGAGGGGATGAGCAGTTCTTC. The encoded protein is CASSLLGVAGGDEQFF. Drawing the rest from reference TRBV7-8 and TRBJ2-1, the complete variable domain is GAGVSQSPRYKVAKRGQDVALRCDPISGHVSLFWYQQALGQGPEFLTYFQNEAQLDKSGLPSDRFFAERPEGSVSTLKIQRTQQEDSAVYLCASSLLGVAGGDEQFFGPGTRLTVL.